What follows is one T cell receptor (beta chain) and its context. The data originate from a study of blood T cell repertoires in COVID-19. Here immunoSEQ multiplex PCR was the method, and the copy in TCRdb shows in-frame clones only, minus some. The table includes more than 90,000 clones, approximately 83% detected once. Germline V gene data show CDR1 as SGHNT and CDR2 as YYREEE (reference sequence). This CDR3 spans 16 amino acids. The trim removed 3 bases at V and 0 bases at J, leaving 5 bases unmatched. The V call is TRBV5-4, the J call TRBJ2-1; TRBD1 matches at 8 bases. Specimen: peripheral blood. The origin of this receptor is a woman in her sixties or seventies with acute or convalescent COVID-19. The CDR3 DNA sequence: TGTGCCAGCAGCTCAAGACAGGGGAGCTCCTACAATGAGCAGTTCTTC. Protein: CASSSRQGSSYNEQFF.